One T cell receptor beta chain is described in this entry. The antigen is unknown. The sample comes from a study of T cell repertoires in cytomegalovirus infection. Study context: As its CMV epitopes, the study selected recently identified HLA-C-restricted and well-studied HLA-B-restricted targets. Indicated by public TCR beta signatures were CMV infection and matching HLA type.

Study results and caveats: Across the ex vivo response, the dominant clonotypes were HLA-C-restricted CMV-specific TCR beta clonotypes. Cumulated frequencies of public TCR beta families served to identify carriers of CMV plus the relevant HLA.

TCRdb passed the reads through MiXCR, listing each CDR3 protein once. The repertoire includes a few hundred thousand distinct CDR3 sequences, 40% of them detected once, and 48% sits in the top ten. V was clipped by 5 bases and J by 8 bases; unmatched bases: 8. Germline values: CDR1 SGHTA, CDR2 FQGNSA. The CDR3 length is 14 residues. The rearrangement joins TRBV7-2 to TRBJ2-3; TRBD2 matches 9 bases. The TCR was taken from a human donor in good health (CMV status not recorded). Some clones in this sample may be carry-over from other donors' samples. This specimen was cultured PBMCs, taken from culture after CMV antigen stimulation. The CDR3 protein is CASSPPGLAGTQYF. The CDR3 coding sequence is TGTGCCAGCAGCCCCCCGGGACTAGCTGGTACGCAGTATTTT.